Each of the 32 T cell receptor beta chains below was sequenced from the same sample in a study of CD8+ T cells in alopecia areata. Reverse transcription of extracted RNA yielded cDNA, which provided the sequencing template. Clones were read by immunoSEQ multiplex PCR, and TCRdb kept only the in-frame ones, dropping some. Recorded here are 200,000 to 300,000 clones, none singletons. Cutaneous lymph node cells were pooled, and they were sorted using CD4, CD8alpha, NKG2D, NKG2ACE and other markers. Sequenced: CD4+ T cells sorted from a lymph node. The receptors were sampled from a C3H/HeJ mouse with alopecia areata. MHC haplotype of the mouse line: H2-k.

With regard to this clone: Each gene name is a mouse one. Read coverage stops 4 residues before the CDR3 terminus; the germline J gene supplies the remainder. The V and J genes are TRBV5 and TRBJ2-4; D may be TRBD1 (6 bases). The CDR3 loop spans 15 amino acids. CDR1 LGHNA and CDR2 YNLKQL come from the germline V gene (reference sequence). V lost 0 bases and J 0 bases, leaving 7 bases between the germline ends. The part of the CDR3 DNA that was read is TGTGCCAGCAGCCAAGATACAGGGAGTCAAAAC. This codes for CASSQDTGSQN. From start to end, the CDR3 is CASSQDTGSQNTLYF.

On this clone: Gene names are mouse gene names. The read stops 4 residues short of the end of the CDR3; the missing end is completed from the germline J gene. V and J are TRBV31 and TRBJ2-3; 13 bases map to TRBD2. After removal of 2 bases from V and 2 bases from J, the junction contained 4 bases not matched to a gene. CDR1 is GKSSPN and CDR2 is SITVG in the germline V gene. The CDR3 contains 16 residues. The CDR3 sequence is CAWSAGLGGIAETLYF. The sequenced part of the CDR3 DNA is TGTGCCTGGAGTGCGGGACTGGGGGGGATTGCAGAA.

Comment on this clone: Gene names and germline refer to mouse. The missing CDR3 end, 4 residues past where the read stops, is filled in from the germline J gene. This sequence joins TRBV31 and TRBJ2-2, with 8 bases that match TRBD1. Germline V CDR1 and CDR2: GKSSPN, SITVG. After removal of 0 bases from V and 4 bases from J, the junction contained 7 bases not matched to a gene. The CDR3 contains 16 residues. CDR3 loop: CAWSLGQGAATGQLYF. The CDR3 bases that were read are TGTGCCTGGAGTCTAGGTCAGGGGGCCGCCACCGGG. Combining the CDR3 with reference TRBV31 and TRBJ2-2 gives the whole variable domain AQTIHQWPVAEIKAVGSPLSLGCTIKGKSSPNLYWYWQATGGTLQQLFYSITVGQVESVVQLNLSASRPKDDQFILSTEKLLLSHSGFYLCAWSLGQGAATGQLYFGEGSKLTVL.

This clone appeared a few times. Gene names are mouse gene names. The read finishes 4 residues shy of the CDR3 end, and the germline J gene is used to complete it. The gene calls are TRBV19 and TRBJ2-1, with D possibly being TRBD1 (6 bases). The CDR3 totals 13 residues. The germline CDR1 and CDR2 sequences are FNHDT and SITEND (reference sequence). Trimming pared 5 bases from V and 2 bases from J, leaving 8 bases between. CDR3 DNA (partial): TGTGCCAGCAGGCGGACAGACTATGCT. Translating gives CASRRTDYA. The full-length CDR3 reads as CASRRTDYAEQFF.

Comment on this clone: The gene symbols are mouse symbols. The CDR3 end lies 4 residues beyond the end of the read and is filled in from the germline J gene. The rearrangement links TRBV1 to TRBJ2-7, with TRBD2 identical over 11 bases. This CDR3 spans 15 amino acids. Germline CDR1 reads NSQYPW; CDR2 reads LRSPGD (reference sequence). Partial CDR3 DNA: TGCACCTGCAGGCCCCCCGGGACTGGGGGATAT. It codes for CTCRPPGTGGY. The CDR3 in its entirety is CTCRPPGTGGYEQYF.

About this clone: Gene names follow the mouse nomenclature. The observed sequence ends 4 residues before the CDR3 terminus, with the missing tail filled in from the germline J gene. The chain uses TRBV29 and TRBJ2-5; 8 nucleotides agree with TRBD2. CDR3 length equals 13 residues. Germline values: CDR1 MSHET, CDR2 SYDVDS. This chain's CDR3 is CASRWGGDDTQYF. The sequenced part of the CDR3 DNA is TGTGCTAGCAGGTGGGGGGGGGATGAC.

This clone was observed a handful of times. Genes here carry mouse names. The read falls 4 residues short of the CDR3 end, and the missing part is taken from the germline J gene. The rearrangement joins TRBV15 to TRBJ1-2; 9 positions agree with TRBD1. V dropped 9 bases and J dropped 0; count of bases not matched to a gene: 2. The CDR3 contains 13 residues. Germline loops: CDR1 SGHND, CDR2 FRSKSL. This CDR3 is CARRQGANSDYTF. The covered CDR3 bases are TGTGCCAGAAGACAGGGGGCAAACTCC.

This clone was detected a few times. The genes are named according to mouse. Sequencing ends 4 residues short of the CDR3 end; the germline J gene provides the rest. The chain carries TRBV19 and TRBJ2-5; 9 nucleotides align to TRBD2. CDR1 is FNHDT, CDR2 SITEND, per germline (reference sequence). V dropped 5 bases and J dropped 0; count of bases not matched to a gene: 7. This CDR3 contains 16 residues. The sequenced CDR3 bases are TGTGCCAGCAGACCTCGGACTGGGGATAACCAAGAC. Its protein product is CASRPRTGDNQD. The whole CDR3 sequence reads CASRPRTGDNQDTQYF.

There are a few counts of this clone. Mouse gene names and germline throughout. From the germline J gene comes the end of the CDR3, since the read stops 4 residues before it. This rearrangement joins TRBV19 to TRBJ2-5, with TRBD2 matching 10 bases. Germline values: CDR1 FNHDT, CDR2 SITEND (reference sequence). CDR3 length equals 15 residues. J gave up 3 bases and V 5 bases, and 6 bases lay outside the gene matches. The DNA read from the CDR3 is TGTGCCAGCAGCCCCTGGACTGGGGGTCAAGAC. Encoded protein: CASSPWTGGQD. The entire CDR3 reads CASSPWTGGQDTQYF.

Of note for this clone: Germline and genes here are mouse. The DNA ends 4 residues before the CDR3 does, and the rest of the CDR3 is filled in from the germline J gene. The gene calls are TRBV19 and TRBJ2-1; TRBD2 agrees at 8 bases. The CDR3 loop spans 15 amino acids. Per the germline V gene, CDR1 is FNHDT and CDR2 is SITEND (reference sequence). J gave up 4 bases and V 5 bases, and 8 bases lay outside the gene matches. CDR3 amino acids: CASSPTGTGYAEQFF. Incomplete CDR3 DNA: TGTGCCAGCAGCCCCACCGGGACTGGTTATGCT.

Comment on this clone: Genes here carry mouse names. The CDR3 extends 4 residues past the end of the read, so its final part is completed from the germline J gene. The chain employs TRBV13-1 and TRBJ1-1, with TRBD1 matching 7 bases. Germline V gene sequence: CDR1 NSHNY, CDR2 SYGAGN. J lost 2 bases, V lost 2 bases, and 3 bases had no gene match. The CDR3 covers 14 residues. The chain's CDR3 is CASSEDRDNTEVFF. The CDR3 bases that were read are TGTGCCAGCAGTGAAGACAGGGATAACACA.

For this clone: Genes here carry mouse names. From the germline J gene comes the end of the CDR3, since the read stops 4 residues before it. The same CDR3 can be traced to other DNA sequences in this sample. The chain recombines TRBV13-3 with TRBJ1-1; possibly TRBD1 for D (6 bases). The V end was cut by 4 bases, the J end by 0 bases, with 10 bases between. CDR1 is NNHDY, CDR2 SYVADS, per germline. The CDR3 is 14 residues long. CDR3 region: CASSLDSANTEVFF. The DNA read from the CDR3 is TGTGCCAGCAGTCTGGACAGTGCAAACACA.

This clone was observed a few times. Any gene name here is a mouse gene name. Read data end 4 residues before the CDR3 end; the end is taken from the germline J gene. Other DNA sequences from this sample encode an identical CDR3 as well. The chain links TRBV19 to TRBJ2-5, with 7 bases that match TRBD1. CDR3 size: 13 residues. The germline CDR1 and CDR2 sequences are FNHDT and SITEND (reference sequence). CDR3: CASSRQGRDTQYF. CDR3 DNA, as far as it was read: TGTGCCAGCAGTCGACAGGGAAGGGAC.

Concerning this clone: Gene names are the mouse ones. From the germline J gene comes the end of the CDR3, since the read stops 3 residues before it. The same CDR3 is also encoded by other DNA sequences in this sample. The J gene is TRBJ1-6, the V gene TRBV19, with D uncertain. TRBJ1-6 has ORF status, its function being uncertain. The length of the CDR3 is 14 residues. V shed 2 bases and J shed 4 bases, with 7 bases lying between them. Germline V gives CDR1 FNHDT, CDR2 SITEND (reference sequence). CDR3 bases read: TGTGCCAGCAGTATTTCAGGATATAATTCGCCC. As protein: CASSISGYNSP. The full CDR3 reads CASSISGYNSPLYF.

This clone occurred a few times. The gene names here belong to mouse. The read gets to within 4 residues of the CDR3 end, and the germline J gene fills in the rest. The identical CDR3 is also encoded by other nucleotide sequences in the sample. J is TRBJ2-3 and V is TRBV13-1, with D possibly being TRBD1 (5 bases). The V gene lost 0 bases and the J gene lost 3 bases, with 11 bases spanning the gap. In germline, CDR1 is NSHNY, CDR2 SYGAGN. The CDR3 extends over 15 amino acids. This CDR3 reads CASSDAGEGAETLYF. The CDR3 DNA, read in part, is TGTGCCAGCAGTGATGCCGGGGAGGGGGCAGAA.

This clone showed up just a few times. Gene names and germline refer to mouse. The DNA read from the CDR3 is TGTGCCAGCAGTTCCGGGACAAACAATAATTCGCCC. Amino acids: CASSSGTNNNSP. The full CDR3 is CASSSGTNNNSPLYF. The V gene is TRBV13-1, the J gene TRBJ1-6, with a possible D match to TRBD1 (6 bases). The CDR3 end falls 3 residues outside the read, so it is completed with the germline J gene. TRBJ1-6 is annotated as an ORF whose role is uncertain. The CDR3 extends over 15 amino acids. Trimming removed 4 bases at V and 5 bases at J, with 13 bases between. Germline V gene sequence: CDR1 NSHNY, CDR2 SYGAGN.

This clone was seen a few times. All gene names here are mouse names. The read stops 4 residues short of the end of the CDR3; the missing end is completed from the germline J gene. J is TRBJ2-1 and V is TRBV13-2; 10 bases are shared with TRBD1. The CDR3 consists of 16 residues. CDR1 and CDR2 (germline): NNHNN, SYGAGS (reference sequence). The covered CDR3 bases are TGTGCCAGCGGTGCCCCCCCGGGACAGGGGTGGGCT. Translating gives CASGAPPGQGWA. The complete CDR3 reads CASGAPPGQGWAEQFF.

As regards this clone: Gene labels here are mouse ones. Sequencing ends 4 residues short of the CDR3 end; the germline J gene provides the rest. The chain couples TRBV13-1 to TRBJ2-3; the match to TRBD2 covers 8 bases. Germline loops: CDR1 NSHNY, CDR2 SYGAGN. The CDR3 loop spans 15 amino acids. Trimming took 0 bases from V and 3 from J; bases not matched to a gene: 3. CDR3 DNA (partial): TGTGCCAGCAGTGATGCCTGGGGGGCAGCAGAA. Translating it yields CASSDAWGAAE. In full, the CDR3 is CASSDAWGAAETLYF.

This clone was seen a handful of times. Gene and germline names: mouse. The sequence runs out 4 residues before the end of the CDR3; the remainder is reconstructed from the germline J gene. Different DNA sequences within this sample yield the same CDR3. The chain recombines TRBV1 with TRBJ1-2; D uncertain. In germline, CDR1 is NSQYPW, CDR2 LRSPGD (reference sequence). V gave up 0 bases and J gave up 3 bases, with 8 bases separating them. The CDR3 has 14 amino acids. The CDR3 is CTCSADLRDSDYTF. The DNA read from the CDR3 is TGCACCTGCAGTGCAGATCTGAGGGACTCC.

Regarding this clone: Gene names refer to mouse genes. From the germline J gene comes the end of the CDR3, since the read stops 4 residues before it. The gene calls are TRBV13-3 and TRBJ2-7; weak D call: TRBD2 (6 bases). The CDR3 has 13 residues. CDR1 NNHDY and CDR2 SYVADS come from the germline V gene. The CDR3 is CASSEGLLHEQYF. CDR3 bases read: TGTGCCAGCAGTGAAGGACTGTTGCAT.

To note about this clone: Gene names and germline refer to mouse. The read ends 3 residues early relative to the CDR3; the germline J gene fills the gap. The genes are TRBV31 and TRBJ1-6, with D perhaps TRBD1 (6 bases). TRBJ1-6 is marked as an open reading frame, function uncertain. From germline, CDR1 is GKSSPN and CDR2 SITVG. This CDR3 has 14 amino acids. V lost 5 bases to trimming and J lost 5 bases, with 13 bases between them. The CDR3 loop is CAWGPGHNNSPLYF. The part of the CDR3 DNA that was read is TGTGCCTGGGGGCCGGGACACAATAATTCGCCC.

As regards this clone: Mouse names are used for the genes. The CDR3 extends 4 residues past the end of the read, so its final part is completed from the germline J gene. V usage is TRBV19 and J usage is TRBJ2-5; D perhaps matches TRBD1 (6 bases). This CDR3 has 14 residues. Trimming took off 5 bases at V and 2 bases at J, with 12 bases between the two ends. Germline loops: CDR1 FNHDT, CDR2 SITEND (reference sequence). CDR3 DNA (partial): TGTGCCAGCAGCATCGGGACACTCCAAGAC. Amino acid sequence: CASSIGTLQD. The full CDR3 sequence reads CASSIGTLQDTQYF.

In the case of this clone: Mouse gene names and germline throughout. The CDR3 is cut off 4 residues early in the read; its end comes from the germline J gene. Other DNA sequences in this specimen translate into the identical CDR3. The genes are TRBV19 and TRBJ1-1; 9 nucleotides agree with TRBD1. The CDR3 consists of 12 residues. CDR1 and CDR2 (germline): FNHDT, SITEND (reference sequence). The covered CDR3 bases are TGTGCCAGCAGCCCGGACAGGGGA. This gives the protein CASSPDRG. The whole CDR3 reads CASSPDRGEVFF.

This clone was counted between two and nine times. Germline and genes: mouse. The read comes to an end 4 residues before the CDR3 does, leaving the germline J gene to fill in the end. The chain links TRBV19 to TRBJ2-7; the match to TRBD2 covers 11 bases. The CDR3 is 15 amino acids. V lost 3 bases and J lost 0; bases outside the gene matches: 2. Germline V gives CDR1 FNHDT, CDR2 SITEND (reference sequence). CDR3 DNA, as far as it was read: TGTGCCAGCAGTAGGACTGGGGGGCACTCCTAT. Protein sequence: CASSRTGGHSY. Given in full, the CDR3 is CASSRTGGHSYEQYF.

In its sample, this clone was seen a few times. Gene and germline names: mouse. The read ends 4 residues shy of where the CDR3 ends; the end is completed using the germline J gene. Other DNA sequences of this sample code for an identical CDR3. The V and J genes are TRBV13-3 and TRBJ2-5; 9 nucleotides align to TRBD1. The CDR3 covers 13 residues. Germline-derived CDR1 and CDR2 are NNHDY and SYVADS. The CDR3 bases that were read are TGTGCCAGCAGCTACAGGGGGCGGGAC. Translated: CASSYRGRD. Given in full, the CDR3 is CASSYRGRDTQYF.

There are a few counts of this clone. Mouse gene names apply. The read ends 4 residues before the CDR3 terminus; that terminus is restored from the germline J gene. The gene calls are TRBV13-1 and TRBJ2-2; D might be TRBD1 (6 bases). CDR1 is NSHNY, CDR2 SYGAGN, per germline. Trimming stripped 3 bases from V and 0 bases from J, with 12 bases between. This CDR3 has 16 amino acids. The CDR3 spells CASSGGQIANTGQLYF. CDR3 DNA (partial): TGTGCCAGCAGTGGAGGACAGATTGCAAACACCGGG.

As for this clone: Mouse germline and gene names are used. The read stops 4 residues short of the end of the CDR3; the missing end is completed from the germline J gene. The V and J genes are TRBV19 and TRBJ2-5, with D perhaps matching TRBD2 (5 bases). Germline V CDR1 and CDR2: FNHDT, SITEND (reference sequence). Trimming stripped 2 bases from V and 1 base from J, with 8 bases between. This CDR3 contains 14 residues. The CDR3 region is CASSMLGHQDTQYF. The covered CDR3 bases are TGTGCCAGCAGTATGCTGGGTCACCAAGAC.

Regarding this clone: Gene names are mouse gene names. The read ends 4 residues before the CDR3 terminus; that terminus is restored from the germline J gene. The sample carries other DNA sequences with the same CDR3. The chain joins TRBV13-3 to TRBJ2-3; 11 bases are a match to TRBD2. V lost 2 bases to trimming and J lost 0 bases; unmatched junction nucleotides: 2. Looked up from germline, CDR1 is NNHDY and CDR2 is SYVADS. This CDR3 has 16 residues. The CDR3 region is CASSEGTGGSAETLYF. The CDR3 bases that were read are TGTGCCAGCAGTGAGGGGACTGGGGGTAGTGCAGAA.

This clone has only a few counts. The genes are named according to mouse. The read stops 4 residues short of the end of the CDR3; the missing end is completed from the germline J gene. V and J are TRBV13-3 and TRBJ2-2, with 10 bases matching TRBD2. This CDR3 contains 15 residues. The germline CDR1 and CDR2 sequences are NNHDY and SYVADS. The J segment lost 1 base and the V segment lost 5 bases, leaving 2 bases of the junction unmatched. The CDR3 DNA, read in part, is TGTGCCAGCAGGGACTGGGGGCAAAACACCGGG. It codes for CASRDWGQNTG. Given in full, the CDR3 is CASRDWGQNTGQLYF.

In regard to this clone: The gene names given are mouse names. Coverage ceases 4 residues before the CDR3 finishes, and the germline J gene fills in the end. The chain couples TRBV13-3 to TRBJ2-4, with D perhaps matching TRBD2 (6 bases). Germline V gives CDR1 NNHDY, CDR2 SYVADS. Trimming cost V 5 bases and J 0 bases, with 10 bases left between them. This CDR3 contains 14 residues. The sequenced part of the CDR3 DNA is TGTGCCAGCAGGACTGGTACTAGTCAAAAC. It codes for CASRTGTSQN. The entire CDR3 sequence reads CASRTGTSQNTLYF.

This clone occurred a few times. Genes here carry mouse names. CDR3 region: CASSREPRLGGIYEQYF. The sequenced CDR3 bases are TGTGCTAGCAGTAGAGAACCTAGACTGGGGGGTATCTAT. V usage is TRBV17 and J usage is TRBJ2-7; 10 nucleotides line up with TRBD2. From the germline J gene comes the end of the CDR3, since the read stops 4 residues before it. This CDR3 has 17 amino acids. CDR1 is MNHDT, CDR2 YYDKIL, per germline. The J segment lost 3 bases and the V segment lost 0 bases, leaving 8 bases of the junction unmatched.

This clone was seen more than once but under ten times. Genes and germline are mouse. The CDR3 is cut off 4 residues early in the read; its end comes from the germline J gene. The chain is built from TRBV5 and TRBJ2-1; D is perhaps TRBD1 (5 bases). The length of the CDR3 is 15 residues. Germline V gene sequence: CDR1 LGHNA, CDR2 YNLKQL (reference sequence). The CDR3 DNA, read in part, is TGTGCCAGCAGCCAAGAGACGTCAGGGAGGGCT. It is translated as CASSQETSGRA. The whole CDR3 protein is CASSQETSGRAEQFF.